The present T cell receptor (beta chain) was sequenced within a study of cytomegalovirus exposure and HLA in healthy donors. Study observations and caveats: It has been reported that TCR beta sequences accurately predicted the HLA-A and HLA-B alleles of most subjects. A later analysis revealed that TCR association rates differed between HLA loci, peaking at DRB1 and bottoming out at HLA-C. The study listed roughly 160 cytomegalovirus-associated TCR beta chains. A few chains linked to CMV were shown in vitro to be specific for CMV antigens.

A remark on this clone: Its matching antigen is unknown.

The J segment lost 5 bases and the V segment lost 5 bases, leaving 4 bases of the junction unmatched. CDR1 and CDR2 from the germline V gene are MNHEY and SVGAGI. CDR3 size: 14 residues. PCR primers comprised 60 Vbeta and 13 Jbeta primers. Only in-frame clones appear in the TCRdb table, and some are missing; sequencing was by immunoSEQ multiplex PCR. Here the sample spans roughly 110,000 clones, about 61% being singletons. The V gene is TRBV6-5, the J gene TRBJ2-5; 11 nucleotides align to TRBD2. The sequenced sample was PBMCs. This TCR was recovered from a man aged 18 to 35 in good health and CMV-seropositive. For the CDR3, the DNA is TGTGCCAGCAGTCGGGTAGCGGGGGGGGAGACCCAGTACTTC. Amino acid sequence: CASSRVAGGETQYF.